This record covers a single TCR beta chain. Its specificity is unknown. TCRdb keeps only in-frame clones here, not all; method: immunoSEQ multiplex PCR. Here the sample spans about 21,000 clones, just under 80% being singletons. V gave up 0 bases and J gave up 6 bases, with 9 bases separating them. The CDR3 is 13 amino acids. Germline CDR1 reads LNHDA; CDR2 reads SQIVND (reference sequence). The unexposed donors gave CD4+ T cells in 2011-2018, prior to COVID-19. Isolation of CD4+ T cells took place after around 11 days in culture. The data derive from a study of CD4 T cells in relation to SARS-CoV-2 and coronaviruses.

The rearrangement uses TRBV19 and TRBJ2-7, with D unresolved. The specimen sequenced was CD4+ T cells from PBMCs, cultured in vitro. The TCR originated in a human donor in good health. CDR3 loop: CASSIEGKGEQYF. Here the CDR3 DNA reads TGTGCCAGTAGTATAGAGGGGAAGGGCGAGCAGTACTTC.